The 31 T cell receptor beta chains reported below all come from one sample, sequenced in a study of OX40 agonist ivuxolimab in advanced cancers. Sequencing used immunoSEQ multiplex PCR; TCRdb keeps in-frame clones, though not all of them. The data contain 78,000 or so clones, more than 75% of them singletons. Sample: CD4+ or CD8+ T cells sorted from blood, taken in a trial of the OX40 agonist ivuxolimab. These receptors were taken from an adult with an advanced solid tumor such as melanoma, head and neck, liver or kidney cancer.

The chain has TRBV5-1 and TRBJ2-1, with TRBD2 identical over 11 bases. J was trimmed by 4 bases and V by 4 bases; bases with no gene match: 4. Germline V gene lookup returns CDR1 SGHRS and CDR2 YFSETQ. The CDR3 has 15 residues. CDR3 bases: TGCGCCAGCAGCGACCCTAGCGGGAGGTACAATGAGCAGTTCTTC. Protein product: CASSDPSGRYNEQFF. Full variable domain (outside the CDR3, taken from reference TRBV5-1 and TRBJ2-1): KAGVTQTPRYLIKTRGQQVTLSCSPISGHRSVSWYQQTPGQGLQFLFEYFSETQRNKGNFPGRFSGRQFSNSRSEMNVSTLELGDSALYLCASSDPSGRYNEQFFGPGTRLTVL.

This chain uses TRBV28 with TRBJ2-1; D gene uncertain. From germline, CDR1 is MDHEN and CDR2 SYDVKM. V was shortened by 2 bases and J by 4 bases, with 9 bases between the two germline ends. The CDR3 spans 14 residues. The CDR3 nucleotides are TGTGCCAGCAGTTTAAGTCCACCGTACAATGAGCAGTTCTTC. Encoded protein: CASSLSPPYNEQFF.

The V and J genes are TRBV10-3 and TRBJ2-7; 8 bases fit TRBD2. Trimming at V came to 11 bases and at J to 3 bases, leaving 12 bases not matched to a gene. The germline V gene has CDR1 ENHRY and CDR2 SYGVKD. The CDR3 has 14 residues. The CDR3 DNA reads as TGTGCCGCCACACCGGGACTAGGATACTACGAGCAGTACTTC. This codes for CAATPGLGYYEQYF.

This chain joins TRBV7-2 and TRBJ2-1, with 7 positions matching TRBD2. Germline V gives CDR1 SGHTA, CDR2 FQGNSA. Losses at the gene ends were 1 base for V and 2 bases for J; bases not matched to a gene: 5. The CDR3 is made up of 16 amino acids. The CDR3 loop reads CASSLEGTTPYNEQFF. In nucleotides, the CDR3 is TGTGCCAGCAGCTTAGAAGGGACTACCCCCTACAATGAGCAGTTCTTC.

CDR3 in DNA: TGTGCCAGTAGCCCGGTTGTGGTTTTGAACACTGAAGCTTTCTTT. Protein sequence: CASSPVVVLNTEAFF. The chain has TRBV19 and TRBJ1-1, with D unresolved. The CDR3 has 15 residues. V was pared by 6 bases and J by 0 bases, with 14 bases between. Germline V lookup: CDR1 LNHDA, CDR2 SQIVND (reference sequence).

The chain carries TRBV6-1 and TRBJ2-2, with 15 bases fitting TRBD2. Germline lookup yields CDR1 MNHNS and CDR2 SASEGT. CDR3 length equals 16 residues. With 4 bases clipped from V and 7 bases from J, the junction kept 4 bases outside the gene matches. CDR3 bases: TGTGCCAGCAGTGGGACTAGCGGGAGGGCCGGCGGGGAGCTGTTTTTT. Its protein product is CASSGTSGRAGGELFF.

This rearrangement joins TRBV29-1 to TRBJ2-3; D is unresolved. Between the trimmed V and J ends, which lost 6 bases and 0 bases, there was a span of 4 bases. Germline CDR1 reads SQVTM; CDR2 reads ANQGSEA. The CDR3 has 11 amino acids. This CDR3 is CSVDSTDTQYF. The CDR3 region has the DNA TGCAGCGTGGATAGCACAGATACGCAGTATTTT.

The chain uses TRBV6-5 and TRBJ2-7; D is uncertain. Trimming left V 7 bases short and J 3 bases short, with 10 bases between. The V gene's germline CDR1 is MNHEY and CDR2 SVGAGI. CDR3 length: 12 residues. Written as DNA, the CDR3 is TGTGCCAGCACGGATGTGCACTACGAGCAGTACTTC. This sequence encodes CASTDVHYEQYF.

V is TRBV2 and J is TRBJ1-4; TRBD1 might be the D (5 bases). CDR3 length equals 16 residues. Germline V CDR1 and CDR2: SNHLY, FYNNEI. V was cut by 6 bases and J by 10 bases, with 24 bases left in between. The CDR3 bases are TGTGCCAGCAGCCTCGAAGGCGGGACGGCGAGGGGAAAACTGTTTTTT. As protein: CASSLEGGTARGKLFF.

The J gene is TRBJ1-2, the V gene TRBV6-6; 7 positions match TRBD1. V lost 2 bases and J lost 3; bases outside the gene matches: 3. Germline V gives CDR1 MNHNY, CDR2 SVGAGI (reference sequence). There are 14 residues in the CDR3. CDR3 loop: CASSYKGADYGYTF. CDR3 in DNA: TGTGCCAGCAGTTACAAGGGGGCTGACTATGGCTACACCTTC.

The gene calls are TRBV4-1 and TRBJ2-5; possible D gene TRBD2, 5 bases. Germline assignment: CDR1 MGHRA and CDR2 YSYEKL. The CDR3 totals 15 residues. V lost 8 bases and J 5 bases, leaving 21 bases between the germline ends. The CDR3, as DNA: TGCGCCAGCTCTTACTTGGGGTCGGGAATGGAGACCCAGTACTTC. Translation gives CASSYLGSGMETQYF.

The rearrangement links TRBV18 to TRBJ1-6; no reliable D call. The length of the CDR3 is 15 residues. Trimming took off 4 bases at V and 10 bases at J, with 17 bases between the two ends. Germline values: CDR1 KGHSH, CDR2 LQKENI. DNA of the CDR3: TGTGCCAGCTCACAAACCGGGAGTTTTAGGTCACCCCTCCACTTT. Amino acids: CASSQTGSFRSPLHF.

The chain joins TRBV6-5 to TRBJ2-7, with D perhaps TRBD2 (5 bases). The CDR3 has 13 amino acids. Germline V gives CDR1 MNHEY, CDR2 SVGAGI. The ends were cut back, 2 bases at V and 6 bases at J, with 11 bases in the middle. CDR3 sequence reads: CASSYLLRGEQYF. The CDR3 DNA sequence: TGTGCCAGCAGTTACCTACTCCGGGGCGAGCAGTACTTC.

J is TRBJ2-7 and V is TRBV6-1, with 12 positions matching TRBD2. Germline-derived CDR1 and CDR2 are MNHNS and SASEGT. CDR3 length: 17 amino acids. Germline trimming cut 2 bases from V and 5 bases from J; bases unmatched to any gene: 10. For the CDR3, the DNA is TGTGCCAGCAGTGAATTTCGACTAGCGGGAGTATCCCACGAGCAGTACTTC. Translated, it gives CASSEFRLAGVSHEQYF.

The chain combines TRBV11-2 with TRBJ1-2, with TRBD1 matching over 8 bases. The junction had 3 bases not matched to a gene; V was cut back by 3 bases and J by 0 bases. Germline values: CDR1 SGHAT, CDR2 FQNNGV. This CDR3 region has 15 residues. The CDR3 coding sequence is TGTGCCAGCAGCTTCGGGACAGGACCTAACTATGGCTACACCTTC. Translation: CASSFGTGPNYGYTF.

CDR3 amino acids: CASSLGGTGELFF. CDR3 coding DNA: TGTGCCAGCAGCCTAGGGGGGACCGGGGAGCTGTTTTTT. The chain links TRBV7-2 to TRBJ2-2; the D call may be TRBD1 or TRBD2 (6 bases each). This CDR3 contains 13 residues. CDR1 SGHTA and CDR2 FQGNSA come from the germline V gene. Trimming shortened V by 5 bases and J by 5 bases, and 9 bases separated the two germline ends.

The chain employs TRBV5-1 and TRBJ2-7; D uncertain. V shed 0 bases and J shed 2 bases, with 9 bases lying between them. This CDR3 is 14 amino acids long. Germline assignment: CDR1 SGHRS and CDR2 YFSETQ. The CDR3 DNA reads TGCGCCAGCAGCTTGGCCGATCCCACCTACGAGCAGTACTTC. This encodes CASSLADPTYEQYF.

The chain is built from TRBV27 and TRBJ2-7, with 7 bases matching TRBD1. The CDR3 spans 14 residues. Germline V lookup: CDR1 MNHEY, CDR2 SMNVEV (reference sequence). Trimming took 6 bases from V and 1 from J; bases not matched to a gene: 6. CDR3 nucleotide sequence: TGTGCCAGCAGCCCCCCGACAGGGTCCTACGAGCAGTACTTC. Protein product: CASSPPTGSYEQYF.

V gene TRBV15 combines with J gene TRBJ1-4, with TRBD1 matching over 8 bases. The CDR3 spans 15 residues. The trim removed 5 bases at V and 6 bases at J, leaving 8 bases unmatched. Germline V gene data show CDR1 as LNHNV and CDR2 as YYDKDF (reference sequence). CDR3 in amino acids: CATSPRQGSDEKLFF. CDR3 DNA: TGTGCCACCAGCCCCCGACAGGGGTCGGATGAAAAACTGTTTTTT.

Regarding this clone: One junction end does not reproduce the germline sequence, and a read error may be involved. V gene TRBV6-1 combines with J gene TRBJ2-7; D gene ambiguous. Germline V gene sequence: CDR1 MNHNS, CDR2 SASEGT. The CDR3 length is 11 residues. CDR3 in amino acids: CATSPTYEQYF. In DNA form, the CDR3 reads TGTGCCACCAGTCCGACCTACGAGCAGTACTTC.

The genes are TRBV2 and TRBJ2-5; 9 nucleotides align to TRBD1. The CDR3 sequence is 15 residues long. With V trimmed by 6 bases and J by 7 bases, 12 bases remained unmatched. CDR1 and CDR2 (germline): SNHLY, FYNNEI. The CDR3 is CASRATGGRPGTQYF. CDR3 bases: TGTGCCAGCAGAGCTACAGGGGGCCGGCCGGGGACCCAGTACTTC.

V and J are TRBV7-9 and TRBJ2-7, with D perhaps matching TRBD2 (6 bases). Per germline, CDR1 SEHNR and CDR2 FQNEAQ (reference sequence). The CDR3 consists of 13 residues. V gave up 6 bases and J gave up 4 bases, with 13 bases separating them. CDR3 nucleotides: TGTGCCAGCAGGTTGGACGGGAGTTACGAGCAGTACTTC. It is translated as CASRLDGSYEQYF.

This clone was seen only a few times. The chain joins TRBV6-6 to TRBJ1-5, with D perhaps matching TRBD1 (5 bases). V lost 5 bases, J lost 0 bases, and 14 bases lay in between. Germline CDR1 MNHNY, CDR2 SVGAGI (reference sequence). The length of the CDR3 is 16 residues. CDR3 loop: CASSHGTEYSNQPQHF. The CDR3 bases are TGTGCCAGCAGTCACGGGACCGAGTATAGCAATCAGCCCCAGCATTTT.

The chain has TRBV19 and TRBJ1-1, with D tentatively TRBD1 (6 bases). CDR1 LNHDA and CDR2 SQIVND come from the germline V gene (reference sequence). CDR3 length: 14 amino acids. V lost 6 bases and J lost 5, with 16 bases in between. This CDR3 is CASRDRFLGTEAFF. The DNA of the CDR3 is TGTGCCAGTAGAGACAGGTTTTTAGGGACTGAAGCTTTCTTT.

On this clone itself: Relative to the germline gene, one junction end is altered; a read error may explain this. Distinct nucleotide sequences in the sample also encode this CDR3. This rearrangement joins TRBV9 to TRBJ2-6; D may be TRBD2 (6 bases). Per the germline V gene, CDR1 is SGDLS and CDR2 is YYNGEE. The CDR3 is made up of 15 amino acids. CDR3 DNA: TGCGCCAGCAGCGGGTCGGGATCTGGGGCCAACGTCCTGACTTTC. It translates to CASSGSGSGANVLTF.

A note on this clone: The junction shows a germline mismatch at one end, possibly a read error. This chain links TRBV7-2 with TRBJ1-2; D remains unclear. The germline V gene encodes CDR1 SGHTA and CDR2 FQGNSA. The CDR3 consists of 13 residues. The CDR3 here is CASSRVPKFLKIF. The CDR3 region has the DNA TGTGCCAGCAGCCGGGTCCCCAAGTTTCTTAAGATCTTC.

This clone turned up a few times. The chain joins TRBV5-1 to TRBJ2-3; D gene ambiguous. The germline V gene encodes CDR1 SGHRS and CDR2 YFSETQ. The V and J ends lost 0 bases and 2 bases respectively, with 10 bases between them. The CDR3 length is 15 residues. CDR3 region: CASSLDSPDTDTQYF. The CDR3 coding sequence is TGCGCCAGCAGCTTGGACAGCCCAGACACAGATACGCAGTATTTT.

J is TRBJ1-5 and V is TRBV28; 8 bases align to TRBD1. This CDR3 is built from 17 residues. Germline V CDR1 and CDR2: MDHEN, SYDVKM. V dropped 1 base and J dropped 5; count of bases not matched to a gene: 10. The CDR3 DNA sequence: TGTGCCAGCAGTTTATCCGGACAGGGAGGGGGCCATCAGCCCCAGCATTTT. Translation gives CASSLSGQGGGHQPQHF.

The V call is TRBV7-2, the J call TRBJ2-1; the match to TRBD2 covers 8 bases. Germline-derived CDR1 and CDR2 are SGHTA and FQGNSA. Germline trimming cut 1 base from V and 7 bases from J; bases unmatched to any gene: 3. The CDR3 runs 14 residues. CDR3 bases: TGTGCCAGCAGCTTAGAAGCGGGGGTGAATGAGCAGTTCTTC. It translates to CASSLEAGVNEQFF.

This chain uses TRBV2 with TRBJ2-7; D might be TRBD2 (6 bases). Deletions cut 7 bases from V and 6 bases from J, with 25 bases between. Germline lookup yields CDR1 SNHLY and CDR2 FYNNEI. The CDR3 spans 16 residues. The CDR3 DNA reads TGTGCCAGCAACGGAAGGCGAAACGCAGCGGAGGGCGAGCAGTACTTC. Translated: CASNGRRNAAEGEQYF. The variable domain in full, completed from reference TRBV2 and TRBJ2-7, reads EPEVTQTPSHQVTQMGQEVILRCVPISNHLYFYWYRQILGQKVEFLVSFYNNEISEKSEIFDDQFSVERPDGSNFTLKIRSTKLEDSAMYFCASNGRRNAAEGEQYFGPGTRLTVT.

As regards this clone: This CDR3 is also generated by other DNA sequences in the sample. The J gene is TRBJ1-4, the V gene TRBV28, with 7 bases fitting TRBD1. The CDR3 is 14 amino acids. V lost 2 bases and J lost 3; bases outside the gene matches: 0. CDR1 MDHEN and CDR2 SYDVKM come from the germline V gene. CDR3 sequence (DNA): TGTGCCAGCAGTTTAGGACAGGCTAATGAAAAACTGTTTTTT. This sequence encodes CASSLGQANEKLFF.